These 24 T cell receptor beta chains share one sample of origin, sequenced in a study of CD8 T cells in Susac syndrome (dated by TCRdb to about 2019). Library generation was performed with the immunoSEQ multiplex PCR assay. RNA was extracted using the RNeasy kit, and about 0.5 to 1 microgram was reverse transcribed with random hexamers. TCRdb passed the public sequencing reads through fastp at Q25 and MiXCR, retaining productive beta sequences. Under each unique CDR3 protein, matching rows form one entry showing the most common genes and DNA. The sample data list about 76,000 distinct CDR3 sequences, and approximately 94% of these were observed just once. 0.35% to 0.5% of the sample goes to the ten largest clones. Sequenced sample: CD8+ T cells from PBMCs. Source of these receptors: a human donor with Susac syndrome.

The V and J genes are TRBV28 and TRBJ2-3; D is undetermined. This CDR3 comprises 15 residues. Germline V gene sequence: CDR1 MDHEN, CDR2 SYDVKM. The V gene lost 6 bases and the J gene lost 2 bases, with 15 bases spanning the gap. In nucleotides, the CDR3 is TGTGCCAGCAGCCCACTCCCGGACCTCACAGATACGCAGTATTTT. Protein sequence: CASSPLPDLTDTQYF. The whole variable domain, filled in from reference TRBV28 and TRBJ2-3, reads DVKVTQSSRYLVKRTGEKVFLECVQDMDHENMFWYRQDPGLGLRLIYFSYDVKMKEKGDIPEGYSVSREKKERFSLILESASTNQTSMYLCASSPLPDLTDTQYFGPGTRLTVL.

The chain combines TRBV12-3 or TRBV12-4 with TRBJ2-1, with TRBD2 matching over 10 bases. The CDR3 runs to 18 residues. V gave up 0 bases and J gave up 6 bases; unmatched junction bases: 11. The CDR3 nucleotides are TGTGCCAGCAGTTTAGCTTTACGGGGACTAGCGCGCAGCAATGAGCAGTTCTTC. Translated, it gives CASSLALRGLARSNEQFF.

This clonotype came up a few times. The rearrangement links TRBV20-1 to TRBJ2-3; possibly TRBD2 for D (6 bases). The CDR3 contains 15 residues. Trimming shortened V by 4 bases and J by 4 bases, and 18 bases separated the two germline ends. CDR1 is DFQATT, CDR2 SNEGSKA, per germline (reference sequence). CDR3 coding DNA: TGCAGTGCTACCAAGGACTATCTTTCAGCAGATACGCAGTATTTT. Protein product: CSATKDYLSADTQYF.

This chain joins TRBV9 and TRBJ1-1, with D perhaps TRBD1 (5 bases). CDR3 length: 14 residues. Germline CDR1 reads SGDLS; CDR2 reads YYNGEE. Trimming cost V 0 bases and J 4 bases, with 10 bases left between them. CDR3 protein: CASSVEAGSTEAFF. The CDR3 DNA follows: TGTGCCAGCAGCGTAGAGGCAGGGAGCACTGAAGCTTTCTTT.

The chain employs TRBV24-1 and TRBJ2-3, with 8 bases fitting TRBD2. CDR1 is KGHDR and CDR2 is SFDVKD in the germline V gene. This CDR3 region has 17 residues. The J segment lost 1 base and the V segment lost 4 bases, leaving 9 bases of the junction unmatched. The CDR3 DNA reads as TGTGCCACCAGTGACCCGGACTTAGCGGGACGCACAGATACGCAGTATTTT. It yields the protein CATSDPDLAGRTDTQYF.

The CDR3 protein is CASSESNPGQYF. DNA for the CDR3: TGTGCCAGCAGTGAGTCAAATCCGGGGCAGTACTTC. This chain links TRBV6-1 with TRBJ2-7; no definite D call. Deletions cut 3 bases from V and 9 bases from J, with 12 bases between. This CDR3 is built from 12 residues. Germline values: CDR1 MNHNS, CDR2 SASEGT.

The chain has TRBV7-9 and TRBJ1-4; D is unclear. Trimming shortened V by 6 bases and J by 5 bases, and 7 bases separated the two germline ends. The CDR3 covers 12 residues. Looked up from germline, CDR1 is SEHNR and CDR2 is FQNEAQ (reference sequence). In nucleotides, the CDR3 is TGTGCCAGCAGTCGTGCCAATGAAAAACTGTTTTTT. Residues: CASSRANEKLFF.

This chain joins TRBV5-6 and TRBJ1-1; D call uncertain. Germline CDR1 reads SGHDT; CDR2 reads YYEEEE. The CDR3 spans 18 residues. V was clipped by 4 bases and J by 3 bases, with 25 bases between them. Here the CDR3 DNA reads TGTGCCAGCAGCCCGAGGGCGGCCGTCGGGATTTTGGACACTGAAGCTTTCTTT. Translated, it gives CASSPRAAVGILDTEAFF.

This sequence joins TRBV27 and TRBJ2-1; 11 bases are a match to TRBD2. Trimming at V came to 1 base and at J to 1 base, leaving 9 bases not matched to a gene. Germline CDR1 reads MNHEY; CDR2 reads SMNVEV (reference sequence). CDR3 length: 19 amino acids. The CDR3 loop is CASSLFGLAGGGSYNEQFF. CDR3 nucleotide sequence: TGTGCCAGCAGTTTATTTGGTCTAGCGGGAGGAGGGTCCTACAATGAGCAGTTCTTC.

This chain links TRBV13 with TRBJ1-4, with 9 positions matching TRBD1. Germline V CDR1 and CDR2: PRHDT, FYEKMQ (reference sequence). V lost 5 bases to trimming and J lost 8 bases; unmatched junction nucleotides: 12. This CDR3 is 16 amino acids long. The CDR3 sequence is CASSRVPGQGREKLFF. The DNA for the CDR3 is TGTGCCAGCAGCAGGGTGCCGGGACAGGGAAGGGAAAAACTGTTTTTT.

The chain joins TRBV12-3 or TRBV12-4 to TRBJ2-2; TRBD1 or TRBD2 may be the D gene (5 bases each). This CDR3 spans 15 amino acids. V was trimmed by 6 bases and J by 5 bases, leaving 16 bases between them. This CDR3 reads CASRPGPEGTGELFF. In DNA form, the CDR3 reads TGTGCCAGCAGACCGGGGCCTGAAGGGACCGGGGAGCTGTTTTTT.

The chain links TRBV4-3 to TRBJ2-1, with 8 nucleotides matching TRBD1. In germline, CDR1 is LGHNA, CDR2 YSLEER. Trimming at V came to 4 bases and at J to 5 bases, leaving 7 bases not matched to a gene. The CDR3 length is 15 residues. CDR3 sequence reads: CASSPTGGAHNEQFF. The CDR3 DNA reads TGCGCCAGCAGCCCTACAGGGGGAGCCCACAATGAGCAGTTCTTC.

The chain employs TRBV10-3 and TRBJ2-5; TRBD1 might be the D (6 bases). Trimming shortened V by 11 bases and J by 0 bases, and 22 bases separated the two germline ends. The CDR3 extends over 16 amino acids. CDR1 and CDR2 from the germline V gene are ENHRY and SYGVKD. CDR3 sequence reads: CAATSQDGTHQETQYF. The CDR3 DNA is TGTGCCGCCACCAGCCAGGACGGGACACACCAAGAGACCCAGTACTTC.

This clonotype was seen a single time. V usage is TRBV28 and J usage is TRBJ2-5; 9 nucleotides align to TRBD1. V dropped 5 bases and J dropped 5; count of bases not matched to a gene: 6. Germline V lookup: CDR1 MDHEN, CDR2 SYDVKM. This CDR3 has 14 residues. The chain's CDR3 is CASSPRQGVETQYF. CDR3 in DNA: TGTGCCAGCAGTCCACGACAGGGGGTCGAGACCCAGTACTTC.

This sequence joins TRBV20-1 and TRBJ2-7; 9 bases are a match to TRBD2. V was clipped by 1 base and J by 3 bases; unmatched bases: 10. Looked up from germline, CDR1 is DFQATT and CDR2 is SNEGSKA (reference sequence). The CDR3 runs to 16 residues. CDR3 nucleotide sequence: TGCAGTGCTAGAGCGCCTAGCGGGAAGGGTGGCTACGAGCAGTACTTC. Translated: CSARAPSGKGGYEQYF.

This clonotype was detected only once. J is TRBJ2-7 and V is TRBV7-2, with 9 bases fitting TRBD2. The CDR3 length is 15 residues. Germline CDR1 SGHTA, CDR2 FQGNSA. The J segment lost 0 bases and the V segment lost 5 bases, leaving 5 bases of the junction unmatched. CDR3 sequence: CASSLGLANSYEQYF. The CDR3 DNA is TGTGCCAGCAGCCTAGGACTAGCGAACTCCTACGAGCAGTACTTC.

The rearrangement joins TRBV3-1 to TRBJ1-5, with D uncertain. V lost 1 base and J 7 bases, leaving 5 bases between the germline ends. The CDR3 runs to 12 residues. In germline, CDR1 is LGHDT, CDR2 YNNKEL (reference sequence). The CDR3 nucleotides are TGTGCCAGCAGCCAAGGAAAACAGCCCCAGCATTTT. Protein: CASSQGKQPQHF.

This rearrangement joins TRBV7-6 to TRBJ1-5, with D unresolved. Looked up from germline, CDR1 is SGHVS and CDR2 is FNYEAQ. V was trimmed by 5 bases and J by 4 bases, leaving 9 bases between them. The CDR3 has 13 amino acids. CDR3 nucleotides: TGTGCCAGCAGCCCCGACATAAATCAGCCCCAGCATTTT. Translation: CASSPDINQPQHF.

This clonotype occurred a few times. The gene calls are TRBV29-1 and TRBJ2-7; 11 positions match TRBD2. The CDR3 is 14 residues long. The germline gives CDR1 SQVTM, CDR2 ANQGSEA. The V and J ends lost 4 bases and 5 bases, in that order; junction bases with no gene match: 7. CDR3 nucleotides: TGCAGCGTTGTTACCGGGACTAGCGGACACGAGCAGTACTTC. Translating gives CSVVTGTSGHEQYF.

This rearrangement joins TRBV11-2 to TRBJ2-7, with 9 positions matching TRBD1. In germline, CDR1 is SGHAT, CDR2 FQNNGV. This CDR3 contains 14 residues. Unmatched junction bases numbered 7, after V lost 5 bases and J lost 5 bases. The CDR3 bases are TGTGCCAGCAGCGCTCCGGGACAGGGCCACGAGCAGTACTTC. It yields the protein CASSAPGQGHEQYF.

The genes are TRBV4-1 and TRBJ1-2; 7 bases match TRBD1. CDR3 length: 15 amino acids. Unmatched junction bases numbered 7, after V lost 4 bases and J lost 2 bases. The germline CDR1 and CDR2 sequences are MGHRA and YSYEKL. CDR3 nucleotide sequence: TGCGCCAGCAGCCGCGTGACAGGGCCCAACTATGGCTACACCTTC. Translated: CASSRVTGPNYGYTF.

The V and J genes are TRBV1 and TRBJ2-6. TRBV1 is reported as a pseudogene. The CDR3 spans 15 residues. The CDR3 here is CTSSKFRFRANVLTF. DNA for the CDR3: TGCACCAGCAGCAAGTTTCGTTTTCGGGCCAACGTCCTGACTTTC.

V usage is TRBV9 and J usage is TRBJ2-1; 9 bases are shared with TRBD2. From germline, CDR1 is SGDLS and CDR2 YYNGEE. This CDR3 has 16 amino acids. The V and J ends lost 0 bases and 2 bases, in that order; junction bases with no gene match: 3. CDR3 amino acids: CASSVVREGPYNEQFF. The CDR3 coding sequence is TGTGCCAGCAGCGTAGTGCGGGAGGGCCCCTACAATGAGCAGTTCTTC.

This chain uses TRBV7-9 with TRBJ2-7; 10 bases agree with TRBD2. The CDR3 runs 15 residues. CDR1 and CDR2 from the germline V gene are SEHNR and FQNEAQ (reference sequence). V shed 1 base, J shed 4 bases, and the junction held 4 bases outside the gene matches. The CDR3 sequence is CASSLGSGRAYEQYF. In DNA, the CDR3 is TGTGCCAGCAGCTTAGGGAGCGGGAGGGCGTACGAGCAGTACTTC.